This T cell receptor beta chain derives from a study of memory CD4+ T cells and cytomegalovirus serostatus. Between the trimmed V and J ends, which lost 0 bases and 2 bases, there was a span of 8 bases. Germline CDR1 is LNHNV and CDR2 is YYDKDF (reference sequence). This CDR3 region has 15 residues. The sort gate was single viable CD3+CD4+CD8-CD45RO+ cells for memory CD4+ T cells. In the original workflow: Out-of-frame sequences were removed, leaving around 2.2 million distinct TCRbeta sequences. Sequencing used immunoSEQ multiplex PCR; TCRdb keeps in-frame clones, though not all of them. The DNA was the basis for D and trimming; V, J and clone size are from that table. Counted here are about 57,000 clones, approximately 80% occurring once; the ten biggest clones make up around 0.83%. Comments on this clone: Other DNA sequences in the sample encode the same CDR3.

The specimen sequenced was memory CD4+ T cells from blood. The chain is built from TRBV15 and TRBJ2-1; D gene uncertain. This receptor was identified in an adult in good health and CMV-seronegative. In nucleotides, the CDR3 is TGTGCCACCAGCAGAGAGTTGGCGACCTACAATGAGCAGTTCTTC. The encoded protein is CATSRELATYNEQFF. Complete variable domain (other parts from reference TRBV15 and TRBJ2-1): DAMVIQNPRYQVTQFGKPVTLSCSQTLNHNVMYWYQQKSSQAPKLLFHYYDKDFNNEADTPDNFQSRRPNTSFCFLDIRSPGLGDTAMYLCATSRELATYNEQFFGPGTRLTVL.